These T cell receptor beta chains were read from a single sample in a study of cytomegalovirus exposure and HLA in healthy donors. TCRdb keeps only in-frame clones here, not all; method: immunoSEQ multiplex PCR. The repertoire holds approximately 88,000 clones, with 60% to 80% as singletons. The sequenced sample was PBMCs. The receptors stem from a man aged 60-69 years in good health and CMV-seronegative. Each CDR3 is given with its conserved first and last residue. Each record gives: D gene, J gene, V gene, clone size, CDR3 DNA, CDR3 protein. The D gene is left open where the match is weak. Not all rows give a size; the values are once, few, many and, for expanded clones, a class.

>TRBD2|TRBJ2-7|TRBV27|once
TGTGCCAGCAGTTTACCGGGACTAGCGGGTTACGAGCAGTACTTC
CASSLPGLAGYEQYF
>-|TRBJ1-1|TRBV7-3|-
TGTGCCAGCAGCTTAGATTTGTATGGAGAGATGAACACTGAAGCTTTCTTT
CASSLDLYGEMNTEAFF
>-|TRBJ1-2|TRBV9|-
TGTGCCAGCAGCATTTGGGCAGGGGATGGCTACACCTTC
CASSIWAGDGYTF
>TRBD2|TRBJ2-3|TRBV7-3|-
TGTGCCAGCAGCACAACGACTAGCAGCGCAGATACGCAGTATTTT
CASSTTTSSADTQYF
>TRBD1|TRBJ2-5|TRBV10-1|-
TGCGCCAGCAGTCCTGAGGGGGACAGGGAAGAGACCCAGTACTTC
CASSPEGDREETQYF
>TRBD1|TRBJ2-1|TRBV4-1|once
TGCGCCAGCAGCCATCTTGGACAGGGGGCAGTGAATGAGCAGTTCTTC
CASSHLGQGAVNEQFF
>TRBD2|TRBJ2-1|TRBV7-9|-
TGTGCCAGCAGCTTAGGGGGACTAGCGGGAGATGAGCAGTTCTTC
CASSLGGLAGDEQFF
>TRBD1|TRBJ1-1|TRBV18|few
TGTGCCAGCTCCCCTACAGGGGGAGACACTGAAGCTTTCTTT
CASSPTGGDTEAFF
>-|TRBJ1-1|TRBV7-9|many
TGTGCCAGCATCCCACCTGGGCAGCAGAAGAACACTGAAGCTTTCTTT
CASIPPGQQKNTEAFF
>-|TRBJ1-4|TRBV2|-
TGTGCCAGCAGTGATTCAAACAGGGCCACAAATGAAAAACTGTTTTTT
CASSDSNRATNEKLFF
>-|TRBJ1-1|TRBV5-6|-
TGTGCCAGCAGCGGGGCTTTAGGGCCCCGATTCATGAACACTGAAGCTTTCTTT
CASSGALGPRFMNTEAFF
>-|TRBJ1-4|TRBV14|-
TGTGCCAGCAGCCAAGTTCCATCAGGGGACGACCGGGGAAAACTGTTTTTT
CASSQVPSGDDRGKLFF
>-|TRBJ2-3|TRBV15|-
TGTGCCACCAGCAGTCCTAGCGGCACAGATACGCAGTATTTT
CATSSPSGTDTQYF
>-|TRBJ1-5|TRBV10-3|-
TGTGCCATCAGTGACCGACAGGATAGCAATCAGCCCCAGCATTTT
CAISDRQDSNQPQHF
>-|TRBJ1-1|TRBV2|-
TGTGCCAGCACTCGGAAGGGGCCTAGGAACACTGAAGCTTTCTTT
CASTRKGPRNTEAFF
>-|TRBJ2-7|TRBV5-8|-
TGTGCCAGCAGCTCCGGTGGGGCTCCCTACGAGCAGTACTTC
CASSSGGAPYEQYF
>-|TRBJ2-1|TRBV6-1|-
TGTGCCAGCAGGAACCGACTAGTCTATGAGCAGTTCTTC
CASRNRLVYEQFF
>-|TRBJ1-1|TRBV18|-
TGTGCCAGCTCACCCAGGGCCTGGAACACTGAAGCTTTCTTT
CASSPRAWNTEAFF